This TCR beta chain was recorded in a study of T cells after yellow fever vaccination. Whole-study results and caveats: Secondary responses were weaker yet peaked faster, day 5 versus 15. Once the booster was given, most primary-vaccination clones reappeared, at around 96% for CD4 and approximately 88% for CD8. Of the clonotypes, a small share occurred in both CD4 and CD8 compartments.

Germline V gene lookup returns CDR1 ENHRY and CDR2 SYGVKD. This CDR3 has 14 residues. V was clipped by 6 bases and J by 6 bases; unmatched bases: 6. MiXCR was run by TCRdb on the 5' RACE reads, yielding one entry per CDR3 protein. The repertoire holds 110,000 or so distinct CDR3 sequences, with roughly 7.9% as singletons. Remarks on this clonotype: The antigen remains undetermined. A much larger clone is a single base away; this may be a read error.

Source: CD4+ T cells sorted from PBMCs, taken roughly seven weeks after the first yellow fever vaccination. The clonotype comes from a man aged 18 to 35 who received the YFV17D yellow fever vaccine. This chain links TRBV10-3 with TRBJ2-2; 8 bases match TRBD1. The CDR3 DNA reads TGTGCCATCAGCGAACCACAGGGGGCCGGGGAGCTGTTTTTT. Protein product: CAISEPQGAGELFF.